Given below is one TCR beta chain in context. CDR3 size: 14 residues. Per the germline V gene, CDR1 is SEHNR and CDR2 is FQNEAQ (reference sequence). V lost 2 bases and J lost 2, with 9 bases in between. These data originate in a study of cytomegalovirus exposure and HLA in healthy donors. The PCR used 60 Vbeta and 13 Jbeta primers. Sequencing used immunoSEQ multiplex PCR; TCRdb keeps in-frame clones, though not all of them. Counted here are 100,000 to 150,000 clones, more than 75% occurring once; the ten biggest clones make up under 15%. V and J are TRBV7-9 and TRBJ1-1; D call uncertain. The sample comprised PBMCs. This clonotype originated in a woman aged 60-70 years in good health and CMV-seropositive. CDR3 amino acids: CASSLSTANTEAFF. CDR3 coding DNA: TGTGCCAGCAGCTTAAGTACAGCCAACACTGAAGCTTTCTTT.